This TCR beta chain was sequenced in a study of OX40 agonist ivuxolimab in advanced cancers. Turning to the study itself: With a range of roughly 23 to 90, age averaged 60 years, and roughly 80% were male. Whole-study findings and limits: Among T cells, CD8+ cells averaged more expanded clones than CD4+ cells.

Samples were taken at baseline and on day 1 of cycles 4 and 7. Per the germline V gene, CDR1 is ENHRY and CDR2 is SYGVKD. Trimming took 7 bases from V and 5 from J, leaving 14 bases between them. CDR3 size: 13 residues. The method was immunoSEQ multiplex PCR; TCRdb's version includes in-frame clones alone and lacks a portion of them. The profile covers tens of thousands of clones, with roughly nine tenths appearing a single time and 10% to 15% taken by the ten largest. As to this clone: Its antigen is still unknown.

The chain employs TRBV10-3 and TRBJ2-5, with D tentatively TRBD2 (5 bases). Here the sequenced sample was CD4+ or CD8+ T cells sorted from blood, taken in a trial of the OX40 agonist ivuxolimab. The TCR originated in an adult with an advanced solid tumor such as melanoma, head and neck, liver or kidney cancer. CDR3 sequence: CAINRDKGETQYF. CDR3 nucleotides: TGTGCCATCAATCGGGATAAAGGGGAGACCCAGTACTTC.